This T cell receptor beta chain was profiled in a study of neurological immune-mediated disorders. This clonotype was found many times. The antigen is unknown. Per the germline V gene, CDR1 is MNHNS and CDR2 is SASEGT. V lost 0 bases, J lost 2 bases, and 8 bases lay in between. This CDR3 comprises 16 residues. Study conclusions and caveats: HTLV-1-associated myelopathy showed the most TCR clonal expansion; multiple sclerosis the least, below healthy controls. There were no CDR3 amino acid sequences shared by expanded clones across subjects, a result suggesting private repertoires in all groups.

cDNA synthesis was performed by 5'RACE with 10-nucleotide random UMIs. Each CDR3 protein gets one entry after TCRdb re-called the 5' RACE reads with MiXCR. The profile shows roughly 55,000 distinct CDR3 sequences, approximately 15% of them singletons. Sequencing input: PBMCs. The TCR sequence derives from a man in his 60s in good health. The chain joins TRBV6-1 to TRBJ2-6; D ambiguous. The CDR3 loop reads CASSEADHPGANVLTF. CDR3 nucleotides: TGTGCCAGCAGTGAAGCTGACCACCCTGGGGCCAACGTCCTGACTTTC.